The present TCR beta chain was sequenced within a study of blood T cell repertoires in COVID-19. Looking at the study overall: Donors in the United States, Italy and Spain gave samples during acute or convalescent COVID-19. PBMCs, B-cell-depleted T cells, or T cells were the source of the cDNA or gDNA that made up the material.

Original analysis: Amplified reference gene primers provided the basis for estimating nucleated cell counts. Only in-frame clones appear in the TCRdb table, and some are missing; sequencing was by immunoSEQ multiplex PCR. V, J and clone size reflect that table, while D and trimming were determined from the DNA. The sample contains 120,000 to 150,000 clones, 65% to 80% of which appear only once. The CDR3 has 16 amino acids. Germline V lookup: CDR1 WNHNN, CDR2 SYGVQD (reference sequence). V lost 4 bases to trimming and J lost 6 bases, with 19 bases between them. This sequence was found in a middle-aged man with acute or convalescent COVID-19. Sequenced input: peripheral blood. The rearrangement uses TRBV10-1 and TRBJ2-1, with D possibly matching TRBD2 (6 bases). The CDR3 DNA is TGCGCCAGCAGTGTAGGGTCCGGGGGATCGGGCAATGAGCAGTTCTTC. Protein sequence: CASSVGSGGSGNEQFF.